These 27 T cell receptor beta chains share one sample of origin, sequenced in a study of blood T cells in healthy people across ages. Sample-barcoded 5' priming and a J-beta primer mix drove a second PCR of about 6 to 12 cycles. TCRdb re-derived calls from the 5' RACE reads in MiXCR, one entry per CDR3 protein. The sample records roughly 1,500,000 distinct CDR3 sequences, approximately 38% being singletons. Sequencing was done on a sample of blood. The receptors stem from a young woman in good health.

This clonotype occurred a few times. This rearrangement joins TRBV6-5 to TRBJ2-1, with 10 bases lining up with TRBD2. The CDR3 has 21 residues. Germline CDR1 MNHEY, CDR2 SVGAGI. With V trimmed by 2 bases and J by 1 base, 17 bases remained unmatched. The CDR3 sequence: CASSYPRAGSGGTPSYNEQFF. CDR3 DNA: TGTGCCAGCAGTTACCCGAGGGCCGGTAGCGGGGGGACCCCTTCCTACAATGAGCAGTTCTTC.

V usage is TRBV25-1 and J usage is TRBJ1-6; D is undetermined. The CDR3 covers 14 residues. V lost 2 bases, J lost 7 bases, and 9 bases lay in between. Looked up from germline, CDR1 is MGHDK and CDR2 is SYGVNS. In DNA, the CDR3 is TGTGCCAGCAGTGAACAGGACGGAAATTCACCCCTCCACTTT. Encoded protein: CASSEQDGNSPLHF.

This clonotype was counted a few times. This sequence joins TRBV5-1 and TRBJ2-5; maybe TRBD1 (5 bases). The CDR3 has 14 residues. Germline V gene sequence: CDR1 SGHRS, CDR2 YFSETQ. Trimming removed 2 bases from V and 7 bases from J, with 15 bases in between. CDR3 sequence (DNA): TGCGCCAGCAGCTTACTACAGGACCCGGGGACCCAGTACTTC. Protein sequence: CASSLLQDPGTQYF.

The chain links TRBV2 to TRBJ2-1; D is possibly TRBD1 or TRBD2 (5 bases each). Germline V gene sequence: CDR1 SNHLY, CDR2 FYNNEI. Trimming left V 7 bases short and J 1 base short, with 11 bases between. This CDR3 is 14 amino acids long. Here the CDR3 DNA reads TGTGCCAGCAAAGGGGACGGTTCCTACAATGAGCAGTTCTTC. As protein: CASKGDGSYNEQFF.

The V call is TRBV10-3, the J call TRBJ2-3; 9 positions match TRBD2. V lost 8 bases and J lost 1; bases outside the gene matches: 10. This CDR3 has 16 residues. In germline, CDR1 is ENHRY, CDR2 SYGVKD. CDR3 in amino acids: CAIQRTIAGGTDTQYF. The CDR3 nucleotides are TGTGCCATCCAGAGAACCATAGCGGGGGGCACAGATACGCAGTATTTT.

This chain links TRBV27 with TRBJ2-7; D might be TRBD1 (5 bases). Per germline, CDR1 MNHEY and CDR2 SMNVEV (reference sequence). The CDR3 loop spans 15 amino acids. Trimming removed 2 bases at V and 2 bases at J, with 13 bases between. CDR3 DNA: TGTGCCAGCAGTTTAAGGGGTTCAGGAACCTACGAGCAGTACTTC. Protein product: CASSLRGSGTYEQYF.

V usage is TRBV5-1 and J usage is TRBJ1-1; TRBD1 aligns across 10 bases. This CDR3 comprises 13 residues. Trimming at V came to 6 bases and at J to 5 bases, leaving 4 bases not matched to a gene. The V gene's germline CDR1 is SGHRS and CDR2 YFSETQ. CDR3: CASKGTGETEAFF. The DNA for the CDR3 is TGCGCCAGCAAGGGGACAGGGGAAACTGAAGCTTTCTTT.

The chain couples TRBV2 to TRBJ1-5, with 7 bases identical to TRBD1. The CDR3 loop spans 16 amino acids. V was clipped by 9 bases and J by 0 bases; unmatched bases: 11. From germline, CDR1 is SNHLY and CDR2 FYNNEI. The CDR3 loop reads CASRNGQAYSNQPQHF. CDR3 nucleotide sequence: TGTGCCAGTAGGAACGGACAGGCCTATAGCAATCAGCCCCAGCATTTT. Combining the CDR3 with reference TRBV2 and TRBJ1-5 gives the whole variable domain EPEVTQTPSHQVTQMGQEVILRCVPISNHLYFYWYRQILGQKVEFLVSFYNNEISEKSEIFDDQFSVERPDGSNFTLKIRSTKLEDSAMYFCASRNGQAYSNQPQHFGDGTRLSIL.

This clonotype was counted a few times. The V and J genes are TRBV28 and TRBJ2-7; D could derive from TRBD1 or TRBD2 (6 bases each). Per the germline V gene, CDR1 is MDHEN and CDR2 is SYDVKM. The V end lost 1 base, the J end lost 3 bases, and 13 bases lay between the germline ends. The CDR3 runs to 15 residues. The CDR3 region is CASSLLGGPVYEQYF. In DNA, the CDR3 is TGTGCCAGCAGTTTATTGGGGGGCCCAGTCTACGAGCAGTACTTC.

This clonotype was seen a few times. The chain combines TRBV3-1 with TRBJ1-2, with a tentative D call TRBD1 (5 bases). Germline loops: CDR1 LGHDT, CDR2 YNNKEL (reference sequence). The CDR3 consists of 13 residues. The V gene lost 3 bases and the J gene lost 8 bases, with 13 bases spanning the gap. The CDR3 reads CASSHSGIEGYTF. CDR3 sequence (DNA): TGTGCCAGCAGCCACTCAGGGATAGAAGGCTACACCTTC.

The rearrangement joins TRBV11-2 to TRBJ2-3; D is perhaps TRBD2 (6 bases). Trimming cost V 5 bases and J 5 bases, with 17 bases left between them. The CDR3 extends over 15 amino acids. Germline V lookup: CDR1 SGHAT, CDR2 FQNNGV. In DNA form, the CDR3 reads TGTGCCAGCAGCCCTCAACCGGGGGTCAGAGATACGCAGTATTTT. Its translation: CASSPQPGVRDTQYF.

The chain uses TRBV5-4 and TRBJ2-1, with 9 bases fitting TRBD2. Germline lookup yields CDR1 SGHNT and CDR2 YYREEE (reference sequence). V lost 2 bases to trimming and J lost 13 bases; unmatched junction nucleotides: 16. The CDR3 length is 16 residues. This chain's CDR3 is CASSFSPGTSRETQFF. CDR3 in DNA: TGTGCCAGCAGCTTTTCCCCAGGGACTAGCAGGGAGACCCAGTTCTTC.

For the CDR3, the DNA is TGTGCCAGCAGTGCTCTGCTGCCGGGGGCTGTCTATGGCTACACCTTC. Encoded protein: CASSALLPGAVYGYTF. The chain links TRBV2 to TRBJ1-2, with a weak D call TRBD1 (6 bases). The germline V and J ends were trimmed by 4 bases and 4 bases, with 19 bases remaining between them. Looked up from germline, CDR1 is SNHLY and CDR2 is FYNNEI. The CDR3 sequence is 16 residues long.

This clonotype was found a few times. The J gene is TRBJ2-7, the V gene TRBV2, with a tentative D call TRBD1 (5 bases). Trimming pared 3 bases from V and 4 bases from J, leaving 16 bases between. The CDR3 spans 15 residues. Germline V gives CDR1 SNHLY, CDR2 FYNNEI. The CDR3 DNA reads TGTGCCAGCAGTGAGGTAGCTCTAGGGGATTACGAGCAGTACTTC. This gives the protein CASSEVALGDYEQYF.

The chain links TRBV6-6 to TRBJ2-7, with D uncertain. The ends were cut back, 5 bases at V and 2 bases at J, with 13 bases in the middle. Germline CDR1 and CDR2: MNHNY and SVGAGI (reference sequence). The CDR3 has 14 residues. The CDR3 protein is CASSPPEAAYEQYF. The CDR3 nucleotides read TGTGCCAGCAGTCCCCCCGAAGCCGCCTACGAGCAGTACTTC.

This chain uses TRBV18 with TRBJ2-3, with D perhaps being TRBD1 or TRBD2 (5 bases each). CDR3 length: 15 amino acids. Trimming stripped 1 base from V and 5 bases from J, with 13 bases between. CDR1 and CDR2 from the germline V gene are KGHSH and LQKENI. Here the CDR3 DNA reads TGTGCCAGCTCACCACGTGCCAGGGCGGGAGATACGCAGTATTTT. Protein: CASSPRARAGDTQYF.

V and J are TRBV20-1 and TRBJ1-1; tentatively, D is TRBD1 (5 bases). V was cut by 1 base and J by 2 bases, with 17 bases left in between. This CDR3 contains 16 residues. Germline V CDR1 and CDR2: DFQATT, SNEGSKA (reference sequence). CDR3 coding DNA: TGCAGTGCTAGAGGGGGGTTAGGACATACCAACACTGAAGCTTTCTTT. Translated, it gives CSARGGLGHTNTEAFF.

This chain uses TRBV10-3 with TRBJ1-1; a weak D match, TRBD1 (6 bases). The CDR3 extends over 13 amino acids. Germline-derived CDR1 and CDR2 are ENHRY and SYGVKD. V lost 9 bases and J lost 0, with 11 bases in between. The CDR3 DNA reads TGTGCCATGAAGGGGGTAATGAACACTGAAGCTTTCTTT. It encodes CAMKGVMNTEAFF.

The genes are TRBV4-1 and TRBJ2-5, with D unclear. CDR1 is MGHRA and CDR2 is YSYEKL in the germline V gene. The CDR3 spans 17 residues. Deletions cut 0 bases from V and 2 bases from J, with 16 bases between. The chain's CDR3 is CASSQDPHLVGQETQYF. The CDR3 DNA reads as TGCGCCAGCAGCCAAGATCCCCACCTAGTAGGACAAGAGACCCAGTACTTC.

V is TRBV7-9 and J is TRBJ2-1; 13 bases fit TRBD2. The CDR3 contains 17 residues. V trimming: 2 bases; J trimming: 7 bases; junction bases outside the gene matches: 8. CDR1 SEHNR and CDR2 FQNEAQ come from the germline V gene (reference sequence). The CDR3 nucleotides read TGTGCCAGCAGCTTATGGGGACTAGCGGGATCAGATAATGAGCAGTTCTTC. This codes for CASSLWGLAGSDNEQFF.

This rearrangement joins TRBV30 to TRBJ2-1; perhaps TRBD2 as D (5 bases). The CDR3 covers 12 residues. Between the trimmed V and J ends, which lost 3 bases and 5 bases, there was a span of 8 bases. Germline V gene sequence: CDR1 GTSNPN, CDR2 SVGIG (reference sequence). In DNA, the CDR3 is TGTGCCTGGAGGCCGGGGAACAATGAGCAGTTCTTC. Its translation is CAWRPGNNEQFF.

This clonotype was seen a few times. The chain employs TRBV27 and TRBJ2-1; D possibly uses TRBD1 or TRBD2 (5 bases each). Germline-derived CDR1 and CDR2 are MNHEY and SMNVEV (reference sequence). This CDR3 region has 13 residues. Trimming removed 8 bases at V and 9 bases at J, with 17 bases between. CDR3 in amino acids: CASRRGAEGEQFF. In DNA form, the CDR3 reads TGTGCCAGCCGCAGAGGGGCCGAGGGTGAGCAGTTCTTC.

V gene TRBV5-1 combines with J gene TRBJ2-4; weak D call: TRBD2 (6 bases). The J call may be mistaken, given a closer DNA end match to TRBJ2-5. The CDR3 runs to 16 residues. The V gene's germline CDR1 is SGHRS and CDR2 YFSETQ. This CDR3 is CASSLWRLGGQETQYF. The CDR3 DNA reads TGCGCCAGCAGCTTGTGGCGGTTGGGGGGACAAGAGACCCAGTACTTC.

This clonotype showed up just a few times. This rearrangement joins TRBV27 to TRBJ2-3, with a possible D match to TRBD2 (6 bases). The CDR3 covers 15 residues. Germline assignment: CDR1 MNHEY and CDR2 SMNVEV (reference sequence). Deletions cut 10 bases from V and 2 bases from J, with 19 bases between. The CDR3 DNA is TGTGCCACCCACACTAATCCGGGACTCACAGATACGCAGTATTTT. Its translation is CATHTNPGLTDTQYF.

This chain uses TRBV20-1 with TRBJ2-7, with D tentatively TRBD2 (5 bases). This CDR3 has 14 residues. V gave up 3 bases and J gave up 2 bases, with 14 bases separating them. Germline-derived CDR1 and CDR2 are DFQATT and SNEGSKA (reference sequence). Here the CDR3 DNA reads TGCAGTGCTAGTTTACTAGGCACCACCTACGAGCAGTACTTC. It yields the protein CSASLLGTTYEQYF.

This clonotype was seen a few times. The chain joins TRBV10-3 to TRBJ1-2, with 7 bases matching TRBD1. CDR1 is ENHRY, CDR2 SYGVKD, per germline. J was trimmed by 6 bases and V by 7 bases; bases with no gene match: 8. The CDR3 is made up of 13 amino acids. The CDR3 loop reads CAINRQGHDGYTF. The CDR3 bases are TGTGCCATCAACAGACAGGGCCATGATGGCTACACCTTC.

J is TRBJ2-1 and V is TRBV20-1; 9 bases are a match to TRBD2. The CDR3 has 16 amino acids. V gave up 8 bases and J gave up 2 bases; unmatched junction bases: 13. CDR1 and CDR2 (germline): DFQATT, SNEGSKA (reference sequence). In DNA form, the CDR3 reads TGCAGTCCTCCATCCTTAGCGGGAGATGCCTACAATGAGCAGTTCTTC. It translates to CSPPSLAGDAYNEQFF.